The rows below give T cell receptor beta chains drawn from one sample of a study of cytomegalovirus exposure and HLA in healthy donors. Data came from immunoSEQ multiplex PCR; TCRdb stores just in-frame clones and leaves some out. Its clone listing holds some 48,000 clones. The specimen was PBMCs. The receptors originated from a man aged 35 to 55 in good health and CMV-seropositive. Each CDR3 is given with its conserved first and last residue. A D gene is named only where the DNA matches it firmly.

d_gene: NA
v_gene: TRBV28
j_gene: TRBJ1-2
CDR3aa: CASSPTGTNYGYTF
CDR3nt: TGTGCCAGCAGCCCAACAGGGACTAACTATGGCTACACCTTC

d_gene: NA
v_gene: TRBV25-1
j_gene: TRBJ1-4
CDR3aa: CASSEQGLNEKLFF
CDR3nt: TGTGCCAGCAGTGAACAGGGGCTTAATGAAAAACTGTTTTTT

d_gene: TRBD2
v_gene: TRBV4-3
j_gene: TRBJ2-3
CDR3aa: CASSQDGSGGGMQYF
CDR3nt: TGCGCCAGCAGCCAAGATGGAAGCGGGGGCGGTATGCAGTATTTT

d_gene: TRBD2
v_gene: TRBV11-3
j_gene: TRBJ2-1
CDR3aa: CASSLLVAGKNEQFF
CDR3nt: TGTGCCAGCAGCTTATTGGTAGCGGGGAAAAATGAGCAGTTCTTC

d_gene: TRBD2
v_gene: TRBV30
j_gene: TRBJ2-5
CDR3aa: CAWSGTGLEETQYF
CDR3nt: TGTGCCTGGAGTGGAACGGGACTAGAAGAGACCCAGTACTTC

d_gene: NA
v_gene: TRBV27
j_gene: TRBJ1-5
CDR3aa: CASSFLGYQPQHF
CDR3nt: TGTGCCAGCAGTTTCCTGGGCTATCAGCCCCAGCATTTT

d_gene: TRBD2
v_gene: TRBV5-1
j_gene: TRBJ2-3
CDR3aa: CASSSLAGVTDTQYF
CDR3nt: TGCGCCAGCAGCTCTCTAGCGGGGGTCACAGATACGCAGTATTTT

d_gene: NA
v_gene: TRBV11-3
j_gene: TRBJ2-5
CDR3aa: CASSPGVQETQYF
CDR3nt: TGTGCCAGCAGCCCGGGAGTACAAGAGACCCAGTACTTC

d_gene: TRBD1
v_gene: TRBV28
j_gene: TRBJ1-5
CDR3aa: CASSPGQLVAGYNQPQHF
CDR3nt: TGTGCCAGCAGTCCGGGACAGTTGGTAGCCGGTTACAATCAGCCCCAGCATTTT

d_gene: NA
v_gene: TRBV7-9
j_gene: TRBJ2-1
CDR3aa: CASSLLAGDNEQFF
CDR3nt: TGTGCCAGCAGCTTATTGGCAGGGGACAATGAGCAGTTCTTC

d_gene: NA
v_gene: TRBV19
j_gene: TRBJ2-5
CDR3aa: CASIDSQETQYF
CDR3nt: TGTGCCAGTATTGACAGCCAAGAGACCCAGTACTTC

d_gene: NA
v_gene: TRBV25-1
j_gene: TRBJ1-2
CDR3aa: CASSVFGGRGGYTF
CDR3nt: TGTGCCAGCAGTGTTTTCGGGGGACGCGGTGGCTACACCTTC

d_gene: TRBD1
v_gene: TRBV27
j_gene: TRBJ1-1
CDR3aa: CASYQDRLNTEAFF
CDR3nt: TGTGCCAGCTATCAGGACAGGTTGAACACTGAAGCTTTCTTT

d_gene: TRBD1
v_gene: TRBV19
j_gene: TRBJ1-5
CDR3aa: CASSIPGTGVQPQHF
CDR3nt: TGTGCCAGTAGTATTCCCGGGACAGGGGTTCAGCCCCAGCATTTT

d_gene: NA
v_gene: TRBV7-2
j_gene: TRBJ2-7
CDR3aa: CASSLGPRRSSSYEQYF
CDR3nt: TGTGCCAGCAGCTTAGGACCCCGGCGGAGTAGCTCCTACGAGCAGTACTTC

d_gene: TRBD1
v_gene: TRBV28
j_gene: TRBJ2-7
CDR3aa: CASSLTGVYEQYF
CDR3nt: TGTGCCAGCAGTCTGACAGGGGTCTACGAGCAGTACTTC

d_gene: NA
v_gene: TRBV7-2
j_gene: TRBJ2-7
CDR3aa: CASSLRGSYEQYF
CDR3nt: TGTGCCAGCAGCCTACGGGGATCCTACGAGCAGTACTTC

d_gene: NA
v_gene: TRBV29-1
j_gene: TRBJ2-3
CDR3aa: CSVEPQGGGTQYF
CDR3nt: TGCAGCGTTGAGCCGCAGGGGGGAGGTACGCAGTATTTT

d_gene: NA
v_gene: TRBV27
j_gene: TRBJ1-5
CDR3aa: CASSPTGTQPQHF
CDR3nt: TGTGCCAGCAGTCCTACAGGGACTCAGCCCCAGCATTTT

d_gene: TRBD2
v_gene: TRBV27
j_gene: TRBJ2-1
CDR3aa: CASGLAGGKQFF
CDR3nt: TGTGCCTCGGGACTAGCGGGAGGCAAGCAGTTCTTC

d_gene: TRBD1
v_gene: TRBV6-5
j_gene: TRBJ2-4
CDR3aa: CASRTGGQGSNIQYF
CDR3nt: TGTGCCAGCAGAACCGGGGGACAGGGATCGAACATTCAGTACTTC

d_gene: TRBD2
v_gene: TRBV28
j_gene: TRBJ2-3
CDR3aa: CASSYQLAGADTQYF
CDR3nt: TGTGCCAGCAGTTACCAACTAGCGGGGGCAGATACGCAGTATTTT

d_gene: TRBD1
v_gene: TRBV5-6
j_gene: TRBJ2-1
CDR3aa: CASGWGQGKNEQFF
CDR3nt: TGTGCCAGCGGATGGGGACAGGGGAAGAATGAGCAGTTCTTC

d_gene: TRBD1
v_gene: TRBV29-1
j_gene: TRBJ2-7
CDR3aa: CSALQGARDGVQYF
CDR3nt: TGCAGCGCCTTACAGGGGGCGCGGGATGGAGTGCAGTACTTC

d_gene: TRBD1
v_gene: TRBV27
j_gene: TRBJ1-2
CDR3aa: CATYGTGNGYTF
CDR3nt: TGTGCCACCTACGGGACAGGAAATGGCTACACCTTC